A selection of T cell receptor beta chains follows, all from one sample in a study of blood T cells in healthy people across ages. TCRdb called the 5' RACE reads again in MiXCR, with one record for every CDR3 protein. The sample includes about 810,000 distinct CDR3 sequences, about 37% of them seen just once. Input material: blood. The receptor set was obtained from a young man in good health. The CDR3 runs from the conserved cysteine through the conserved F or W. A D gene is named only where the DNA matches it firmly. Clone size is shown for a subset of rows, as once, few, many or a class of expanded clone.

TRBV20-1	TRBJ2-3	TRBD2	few	CSARVLGAGGLTDTQYF	TGCAGTGCTAGAGTTCTCGGGGCGGGGGGACTTACAGATACGCAGTATTTT
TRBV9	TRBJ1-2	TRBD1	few	CASGSHRGSYGYTF	TGTGCCAGCGGAAGTCACAGGGGAAGCTATGGCTACACCTTC
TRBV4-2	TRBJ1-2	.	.	CASSQDRGASYGYTF	TGTGCCAGCAGCCAAGATCGAGGGGCAAGCTATGGCTACACCTTC
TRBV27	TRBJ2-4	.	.	CASSSTGTNIQYF	TGTGCCAGCAGTTCCACAGGGACAAACATTCAGTACTTC
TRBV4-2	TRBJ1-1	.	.	CASSQGAGSRAFF	TGTGCCAGCAGCCAAGGGGCGGGGTCGCGAGCTTTCTTT
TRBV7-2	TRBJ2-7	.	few	CASSPPVRFYEQYF	TGTGCCAGCAGCCCCCCGGTGAGGTTCTACGAGCAGTACTTC
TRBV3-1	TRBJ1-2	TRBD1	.	CASSPTVGQRSGYTF	TGTGCCAGCAGCCCTACAGTGGGACAGAGAAGTGGCTACACCTTC
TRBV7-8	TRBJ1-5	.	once	CASRPGFLTHQPQHF	TGTGCTAGCAGACCAGGGTTCTTAACTCATCAGCCCCAGCATTTT
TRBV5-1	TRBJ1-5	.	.	CASTPTGHSNQPQHF	TGCGCCAGCACCCCAACAGGGCATAGCAATCAGCCCCAGCATTTT
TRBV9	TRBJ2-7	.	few	CASSPTRTARTGYEQYF	TGTGCCAGCAGCCCAACCAGGACGGCTCGGACGGGGTACGAGCAGTACTTC
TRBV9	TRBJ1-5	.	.	CASSTGTAFNQPQHF	TGTGCCAGCAGCACCGGGACGGCTTTCAATCAGCCCCAGCATTTT
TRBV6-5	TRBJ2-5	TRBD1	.	CASSYSAGGGETQYF	TGTGCCAGCAGTTACTCGGCAGGGGGCGGGGAGACCCAGTACTTC
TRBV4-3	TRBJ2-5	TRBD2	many	CASSIAAGNQETQYF	TGCGCCAGCAGCATCGCAGCGGGGAACCAAGAGACCCAGTACTTC
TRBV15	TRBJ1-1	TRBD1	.	CATSRDLEQGTEAFF	TGTGCCACCAGCAGAGACCTAGAACAGGGGACTGAAGCTTTCTTT
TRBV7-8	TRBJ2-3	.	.	CASSATGRADTQYF	TGTGCCAGCAGCGCAACGGGACGGGCAGATACGCAGTATTTT
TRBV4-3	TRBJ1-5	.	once	CASSQDGKGNQPQHF	TGCGCCAGCAGCCAAGATGGGAAGGGAAATCAGCCCCAGCATTTT
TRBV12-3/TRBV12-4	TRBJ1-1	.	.	CASSPSPTSNTEAFF	TGTGCCAGCAGCCCTTCCCCGACGTCGAACACTGAAGCTTTCTTT
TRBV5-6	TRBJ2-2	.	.	CASSLPLRSPELFF	TGTGCCAGCAGCTTGCCTTTGAGGAGCCCCGAGCTGTTTTTT
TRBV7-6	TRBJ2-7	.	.	CASSSRPGTYEQYF	TGTGCCAGCAGCTCACGGCCTGGAACCTACGAGCAGTACTTC
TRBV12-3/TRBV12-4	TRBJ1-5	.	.	CASSGEGIQPQHF	TGTGCCAGCAGTGGAGAAGGGATTCAGCCCCAGCATTTT
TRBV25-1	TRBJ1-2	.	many	CASSDRVYYGYTF	TGTGCCAGCAGTGACCGAGTTTACTATGGCTACACCTTC
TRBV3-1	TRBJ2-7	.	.	CASSQASEQYF	TGTGCCAGCAGCCAAGCGAGCGAGCAGTACTTC
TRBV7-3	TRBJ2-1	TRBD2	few	CASSLTTLDGLGPYNEQFF	TGTGCCAGCAGCCTTACCACACTAGATGGACTAGGACCCTACAATGAGCAGTTCTTC
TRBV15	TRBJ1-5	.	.	CATSSSGKQPQHF	TGTGCCACCAGCAGTTCGGGGAAGCAGCCCCAGCATTTT
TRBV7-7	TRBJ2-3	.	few	CASSPDPRRGGTQYF	TGTGCTAGCAGCCCGGACCCACGAAGGGGTGGTACGCAGTATTTT
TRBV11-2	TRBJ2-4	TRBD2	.	CASSPWTSGSFIQYF	TGTGCCAGCAGCCCCTGGACTAGCGGGAGCTTCATTCAGTACTTC
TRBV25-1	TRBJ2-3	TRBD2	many	CASSEYEVAGADTQYF	TGTGCCAGCAGTGAATATGAGGTAGCGGGGGCAGATACGCAGTATTTT
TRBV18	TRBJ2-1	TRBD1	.	CASSPVGQGGNEQFF	TGTGCCAGCTCACCTGTGGGACAGGGGGGCAATGAGCAGTTCTTC
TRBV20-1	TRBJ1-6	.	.	CSVRPGPSNSPLHF	TGCAGTGTTCGACCGGGACCATCTAATTCACCCCTCCACTTT
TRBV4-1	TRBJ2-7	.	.	CASSQVAGVSTYEQYF	TGCGCCAGCAGCCAAGTGGCCGGGGTGTCAACCTACGAGCAGTACTTC
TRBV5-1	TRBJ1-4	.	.	CASSGAVATNEKLFF	TGCGCCAGCAGCGGGGCAGTAGCAACTAATGAAAAACTGTTTTTT
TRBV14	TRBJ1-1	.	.	CASSQGSGLNTEAFF	TGTGCCAGCAGCCAAGGATCCGGGTTGAACACTGAAGCTTTCTTT
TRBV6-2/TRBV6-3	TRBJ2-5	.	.	CASSYPRIQETQYF	TGTGCCAGCAGTTACCCCCGGATACAAGAGACCCAGTACTTC
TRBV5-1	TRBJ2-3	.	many	CASSLGVATSTDTQYF	TGCGCCAGCAGCTTGGGGGTAGCCACTAGCACAGATACGCAGTATTTT
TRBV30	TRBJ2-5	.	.	CAWSVGAAKTQYF	TGTGCCTGGAGTGTTGGGGCCGCTAAGACCCAGTACTTC
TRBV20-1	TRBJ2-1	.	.	CSARRQGNEQFF	TGCAGTGCTAGGAGGCAGGGCAATGAGCAGTTCTTC
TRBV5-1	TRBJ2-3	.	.	CASSLGPLGADTQYF	TGCGCCAGCAGCTTGGGTCCCCTGGGGGCGGATACGCAGTATTTT
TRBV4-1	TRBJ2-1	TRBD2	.	CASSQGTAGADNEQFF	TGCGCCAGCAGCCAAGGGACAGCGGGGGCCGACAATGAGCAGTTCTTC
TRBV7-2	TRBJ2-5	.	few	CASSKERQETQYF	TGTGCCAGCAGCAAAGAGAGACAAGAGACCCAGTACTTC
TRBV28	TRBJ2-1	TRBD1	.	CASATYPYRGPRADEQFF	TGTGCCAGTGCAACTTATCCCTATAGGGGGCCCCGTGCGGATGAGCAGTTCTTC
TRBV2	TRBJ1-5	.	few	CASKTEGQSYQPQHF	TGTGCCAGCAAGACCGAGGGACAAAGTTATCAGCCCCAGCATTTT
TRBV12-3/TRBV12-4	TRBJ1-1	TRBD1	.	CASSPDRGQGEAFF	TGTGCCAGCAGTCCGGACAGGGGGCAGGGTGAAGCTTTCTTT
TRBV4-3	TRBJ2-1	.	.	CASNRSSHNEQFF	TGCGCCAGCAACCGTAGCTCCCACAATGAGCAGTTCTTC
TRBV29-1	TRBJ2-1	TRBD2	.	CSFDGGRESYNEQFF	TGCAGCTTTGATGGTGGGAGGGAGTCCTACAATGAGCAGTTCTTC
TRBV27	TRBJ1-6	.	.	CASSTPRGINSPLHF	TGTGCCAGCAGTACCCCCAGGGGTATTAATTCACCCCTCCACTTT
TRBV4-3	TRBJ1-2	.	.	CASSQDEGSSRYTF	TGCGCCAGCAGCCAAGATGAGGGCAGCTCCCGCTACACCTTC
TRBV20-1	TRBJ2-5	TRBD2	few	CSAPTSGGSETQYF	TGCAGTGCCCCGACTAGCGGGGGCTCAGAGACCCAGTACTTC
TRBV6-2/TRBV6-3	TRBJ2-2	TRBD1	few	CASRPGGNTGELFF	TGTGCCAGCAGACCAGGGGGCAACACCGGGGAGCTGTTTTTT
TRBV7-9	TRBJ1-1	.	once	CASSPPRRDTEAFF	TGTGCCAGCAGCCCCCCTCGCAGAGACACTGAAGCTTTCTTT
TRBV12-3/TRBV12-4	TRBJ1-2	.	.	CASRLLGRRNGYTF	TGTGCCAGCAGACTCCTTGGCAGGCGGAATGGCTACACCTTC
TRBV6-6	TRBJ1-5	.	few	CASSYQPQHF	TGTGCCAGCAGTTATCAGCCCCAGCATTTT
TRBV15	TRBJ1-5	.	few	CATSRAQNSQPQHF	TGTGCCACCAGCAGGGCCCAGAACAGCCAGCCCCAGCATTTT
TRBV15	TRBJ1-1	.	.	CATSRRPSTEAFF	TGTGCCACCAGCAGGCGACCCAGCACTGAAGCTTTCTTT
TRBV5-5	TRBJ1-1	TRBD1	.	CASSLEGRGPSTEAFF	TGTGCCAGCAGCTTGGAGGGTAGGGGGCCTAGTACTGAAGCTTTCTTT
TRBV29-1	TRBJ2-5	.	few	CSVGGDYQETQYF	TGCAGCGTTGGTGGGGACTACCAAGAGACCCAGTACTTC
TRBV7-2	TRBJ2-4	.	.	CASSSRRNIQYF	TGTGCCAGCAGCTCCCGGAGGAACATTCAGTACTTC